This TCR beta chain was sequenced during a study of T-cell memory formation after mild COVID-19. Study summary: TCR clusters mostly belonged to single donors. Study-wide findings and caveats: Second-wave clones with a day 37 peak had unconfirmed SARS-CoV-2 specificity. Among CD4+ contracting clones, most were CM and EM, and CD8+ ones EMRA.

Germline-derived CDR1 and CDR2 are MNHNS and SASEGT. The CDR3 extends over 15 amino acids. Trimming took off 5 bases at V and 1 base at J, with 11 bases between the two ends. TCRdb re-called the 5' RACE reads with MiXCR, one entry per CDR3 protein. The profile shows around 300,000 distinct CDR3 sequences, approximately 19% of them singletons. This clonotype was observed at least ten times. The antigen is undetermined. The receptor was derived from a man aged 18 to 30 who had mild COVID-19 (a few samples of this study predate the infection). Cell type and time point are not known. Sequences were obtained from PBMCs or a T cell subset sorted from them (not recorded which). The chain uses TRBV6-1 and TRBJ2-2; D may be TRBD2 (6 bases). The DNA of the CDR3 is TGTGCCAGCAGTCCCGGGACTTTGAACACCGGGGAGCTGTTTTTT. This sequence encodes CASSPGTLNTGELFF.